This T cell receptor beta chain was captured by sequencing in a study of neurological immune-mediated disorders. Noted time point: longitudinal time-point 1 (baseline). From the 5' RACE reads, TCRdb called clonotypes with MiXCR, one entry per CDR3 protein. The repertoire holds tens of thousands of distinct CDR3 sequences, with 12% to 15% as singletons. The V gene's germline CDR1 is LNHDA and CDR2 SQIVND (reference sequence). There are 13 residues in the CDR3. Trimming removed 4 bases from V and 4 bases from J, with 8 bases in between. Input material: PBMCs. J is TRBJ2-1 and V is TRBV19, with D hard to call. The TCR comes from a female donor with HTLV-1-associated myelopathy (HAM/TSP). The CDR3 region has the DNA TGTGCCAGTAGTAAACCATCGTACAATGAGCAGTTCTTC. Protein product: CASSKPSYNEQFF.